The present TCR beta chain was sequenced within a study of Graves' ophthalmopathy and Graves' hyperthyroidism. The V and J ends lost 10 bases and 4 bases, in that order; junction bases with no gene match: 17. The CDR3 contains 17 residues. The germline V gene encodes CDR1 ENHRY and CDR2 SYGVKD. Exclusion applied to patients with other autoimmune diseases, uncontrolled infections, pregnancy or lactation. Amplification of the TCR beta CDR3 regions used RNA transcripts (as template). An initial RT-PCR round employing HTBI primers preceded a second-round multiplex PCR. TCRdb used MiXCR to reprocess the multiplex PCR reads, holding one entry per CDR3 protein. The sample lists approximately 1.2 million distinct CDR3 sequences, about 36% occurring once.

This receptor was obtained from an adult man with Graves' hyperthyroidism. The chain uses TRBV10-3 and TRBJ2-2; TRBD2 agrees at 8 bases. The sample comprised peripheral blood or thyroid tissue (not recorded which). The CDR3 protein is CASGALEREYPTGELFF. In DNA form, the CDR3 reads TGTGCCAGCGGGGCACTGGAGCGGGAGTACCCCACCGGGGAGCTGTTTTTT.